This TCR beta chain was retrieved from a study of T cells in Graves' hyperthyroidism and ophthalmopathy. This clonotype was seen repeatedly, ten times or more. RNA transcripts served as the template for amplifying TCR beta CDR3 regions. HTBI primers drove first-round RT-PCR of the TCR CDR3. TCRdb redid the calling of the multiplex PCR reads with MiXCR, one entry per CDR3 protein. The sample records 650,000 to 750,000 distinct CDR3 sequences, 14% being singletons. This CDR3 contains 13 residues. The germline CDR1 and CDR2 sequences are MNHNS and SASEGT. Trimming pared 5 bases from V and 6 bases from J, leaving 14 bases between.

This chain joins TRBV6-1 and TRBJ2-7; no firm D call. Sequencing was done on a sample of blood. The receptor was isolated from a woman between 18 and 30 years old with Graves' hyperthyroidism. CDR3 nucleotides: TGTGCCAGCAGTTATGCTAGGTGGGGCGAGCAGTACTTC. Translated: CASSYARWGEQYF.